This T cell receptor (beta chain) is from a study of monozygotic twins with inflammatory bowel disease. Per germline, CDR1 SQVTM and CDR2 ANQGSEA. This CDR3 region has 12 residues. The authors used around 3,500 ng of total RNA per TCR library. With eight separate reactions per sample, the authors made cDNA. From its re-call of the 5' RACE reads, TCRdb lists each CDR3 protein once, without DNA. This listing includes about 380,000 distinct CDR3 sequences. What was sequenced was blood. This TCR was recovered from a human donor with ulcerative colitis or Crohn's disease, or a healthy co-twin of an affected twin (not recorded which). The chain recombines TRBV29-1 with TRBJ1-1; there is no DNA to check the TCRdb D call of TRBD1. This CDR3 reads CSVGRGNTEAFF.